This is a list of T cell receptor beta chains from one sample in a study of cytomegalovirus exposure and HLA in healthy donors. Repertoires were generated with immunoSEQ multiplex PCR, while TCRdb's copy carries only in-frame clones and drops some. The repertoire consists of some 40,000 clones, with around 60% occurring once and the leading ten covering around 13%. The sample taken for sequencing was PBMCs. Receptors were obtained from a man aged 60-69 years in good health and CMV-seropositive. Each CDR3 is given with its conserved first and last residue. The D gene is left open where the match is weak. The listing skips clone size in some rows; elsewhere it reads once, few, many or a size class.

>TRBV6-1|TRBJ2-7|NA|NA
TGTGCCAGCAGTGAAGACCACTACTACGAGCAGTACTTC
CASSEDHYYEQYF
>TRBV30|TRBJ2-7|TRBD1|few
TGTGCCTATCGGACAGGCCCCTCTACTAACGAGCAGTACTTC
CAYRTGPSTNEQYF
>TRBV5-6|TRBJ1-2|NA|NA
TGTGCCAGCAGCTTGGCAGGGGCGAACTATGGCTACACCTTC
CASSLAGANYGYTF
>TRBV27|TRBJ2-1|TRBD1|NA
TGTGCCAGCACCGGGACAGGGGGATGGACCTACAATGAGCAGTTCTTC
CASTGTGGWTYNEQFF
>TRBV6-5|TRBJ1-2|NA|NA
TGTGCCAGCAGGCCAGGAGGGGCGAGCAGTGGCTACACCTTC
CASRPGGASSGYTF
>TRBV6-1|TRBJ1-2|TRBD1|NA
TGTGCCAGCAGTGAAACCGGGACAGGGGGCGCTTTCTATGGCTACACCTTC
CASSETGTGGAFYGYTF
>TRBV10-2|TRBJ1-4|TRBD1|NA
TGCGCCAGCAGCGCCGACAGGGATCCAAATGAAAAACTGTTTTTT
CASSADRDPNEKLFF
>TRBV5-4|TRBJ2-5|NA|few
TGTGCCAGCAGCTTTGGGCCGAACAAAAAAGAGACCCAGTACTTC
CASSFGPNKKETQYF
>TRBV6-1|TRBJ2-7|TRBD1|NA
TGTGCCAGCATTCCTACGGTAGGACAGGTTCACGAGCAGTACTTC
CASIPTVGQVHEQYF
>TRBV5-1|TRBJ2-3|NA|few
TGCGCCAGCAGCTTGGGAAGGGGTGCAGATACGCAGTATTTT
CASSLGRGADTQYF